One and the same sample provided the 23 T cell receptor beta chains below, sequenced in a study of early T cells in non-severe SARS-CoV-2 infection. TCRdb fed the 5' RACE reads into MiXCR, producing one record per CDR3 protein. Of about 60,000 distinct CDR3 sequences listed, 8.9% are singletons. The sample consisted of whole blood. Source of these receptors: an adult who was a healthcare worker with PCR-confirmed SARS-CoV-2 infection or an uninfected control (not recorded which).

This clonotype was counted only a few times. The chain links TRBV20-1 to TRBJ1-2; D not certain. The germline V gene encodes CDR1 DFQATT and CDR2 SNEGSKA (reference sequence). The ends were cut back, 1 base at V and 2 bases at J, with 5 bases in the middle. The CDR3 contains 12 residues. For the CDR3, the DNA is TGCAGTGCTAGAGTAGGCAACTATGGCTACACCTTC. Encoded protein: CSARVGNYGYTF.

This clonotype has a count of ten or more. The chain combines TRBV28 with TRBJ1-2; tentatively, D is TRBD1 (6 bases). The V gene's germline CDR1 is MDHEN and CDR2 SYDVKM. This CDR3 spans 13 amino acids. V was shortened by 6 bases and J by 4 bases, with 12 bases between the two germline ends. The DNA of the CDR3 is TGTGCCAGCAGCCCCGACAGGTCCTATGGCTACACCTTC. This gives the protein CASSPDRSYGYTF.

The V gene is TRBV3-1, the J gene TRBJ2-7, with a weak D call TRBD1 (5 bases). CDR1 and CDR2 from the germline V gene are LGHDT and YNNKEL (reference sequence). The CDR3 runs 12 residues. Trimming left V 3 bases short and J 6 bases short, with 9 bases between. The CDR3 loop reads CASSHLGAEQYF. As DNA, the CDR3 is TGTGCCAGCAGCCACTTAGGGGCCGAGCAGTACTTC.

CDR3 amino acids: CATQPGNQPQHF. The CDR3 nucleotides are TGTGCCACCCAACCGGGGAATCAGCCCCAGCATTTT. The chain couples TRBV6-6 to TRBJ1-5; D uncertain. CDR1 MNHNY and CDR2 SVGAGI come from the germline V gene (reference sequence). The length of the CDR3 is 12 residues. V was pared by 10 bases and J by 4 bases, with 11 bases between.

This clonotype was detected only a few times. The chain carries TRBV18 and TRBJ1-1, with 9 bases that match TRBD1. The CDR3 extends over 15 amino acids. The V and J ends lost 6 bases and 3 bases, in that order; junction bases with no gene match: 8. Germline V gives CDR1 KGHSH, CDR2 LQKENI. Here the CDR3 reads CASSLRTGDHTEAFF. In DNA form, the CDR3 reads TGTGCCAGCTCGCTCCGGACAGGGGACCACACTGAAGCTTTCTTT.

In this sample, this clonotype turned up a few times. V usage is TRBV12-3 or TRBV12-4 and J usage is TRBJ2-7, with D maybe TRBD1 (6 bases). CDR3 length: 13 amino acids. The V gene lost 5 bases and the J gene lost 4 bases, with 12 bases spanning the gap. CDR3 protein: CASSKDSWYEQYF. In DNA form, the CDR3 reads TGTGCCAGCAGTAAGGACAGTTGGTACGAGCAGTACTTC.

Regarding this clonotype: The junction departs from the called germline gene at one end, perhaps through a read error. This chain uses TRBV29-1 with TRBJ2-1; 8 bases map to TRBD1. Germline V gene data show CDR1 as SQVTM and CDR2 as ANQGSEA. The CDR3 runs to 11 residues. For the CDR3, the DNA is TGCAGCGTCGGACAGGGCGGTGAGGAGTTCTTC. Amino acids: CSVGQGGEEFF.

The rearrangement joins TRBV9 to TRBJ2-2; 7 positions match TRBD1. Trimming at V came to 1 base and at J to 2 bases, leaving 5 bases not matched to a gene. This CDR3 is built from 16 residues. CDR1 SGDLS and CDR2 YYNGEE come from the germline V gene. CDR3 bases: TGTGCCAGCAGCGTACGGACAGGAGTTAACACCGGGGAGCTGTTTTTT. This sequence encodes CASSVRTGVNTGELFF.

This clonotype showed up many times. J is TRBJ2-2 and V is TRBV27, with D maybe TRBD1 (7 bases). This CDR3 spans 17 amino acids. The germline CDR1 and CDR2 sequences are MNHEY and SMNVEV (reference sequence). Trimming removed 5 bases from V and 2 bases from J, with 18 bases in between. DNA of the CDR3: TGTGCCAGCAGTCGGAGGGGGCAGAGGGCCAACACCGGGGAGCTGTTTTTT. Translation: CASSRRGQRANTGELFF.

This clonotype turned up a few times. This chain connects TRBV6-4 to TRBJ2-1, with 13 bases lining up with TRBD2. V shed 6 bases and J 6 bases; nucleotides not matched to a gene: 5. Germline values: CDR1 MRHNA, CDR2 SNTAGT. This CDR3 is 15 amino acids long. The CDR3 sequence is CASSQLAGGFNEQFF. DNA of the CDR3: TGTGCCAGCAGCCAACTAGCGGGAGGGTTCAATGAGCAGTTCTTC.

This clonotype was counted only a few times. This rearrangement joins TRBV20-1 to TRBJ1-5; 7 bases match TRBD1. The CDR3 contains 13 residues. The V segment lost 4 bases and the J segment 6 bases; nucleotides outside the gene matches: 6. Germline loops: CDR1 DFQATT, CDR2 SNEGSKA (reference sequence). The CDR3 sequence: CSATLTGSQPQHF. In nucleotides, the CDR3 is TGCAGTGCTACCCTGACAGGGAGTCAGCCCCAGCATTTT.

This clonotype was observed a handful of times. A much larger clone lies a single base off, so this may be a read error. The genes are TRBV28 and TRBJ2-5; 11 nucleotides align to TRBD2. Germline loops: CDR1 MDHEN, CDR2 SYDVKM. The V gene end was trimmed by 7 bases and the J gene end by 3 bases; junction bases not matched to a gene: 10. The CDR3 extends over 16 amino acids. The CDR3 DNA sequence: TGTGCCAGCAACAAAAACGGGACTAGCGGAGAAGAGACCCAGTACTTC. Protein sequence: CASNKNGTSGEETQYF. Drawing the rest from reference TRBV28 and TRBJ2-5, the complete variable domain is DVKVTQSSRYLVKRTGEKVFLECVQDMDHENMFWYRQDPGLGLRLIYFSYDVKMKEKGDIPEGYSVSREKKERFSLILESASTNQTSMYLCASNKNGTSGEETQYFGPGTRLLVL.

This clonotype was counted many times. The chain's CDR3 is CAIRGREAPSQNEQFF. CDR3 in DNA: TGTGCCATCAGGGGGCGGGAGGCCCCTAGTCAAAATGAGCAGTTCTTC. The V and J genes are TRBV10-3 and TRBJ2-1; 8 nucleotides align to TRBD2. This CDR3 is built from 16 residues. The germline V gene encodes CDR1 ENHRY and CDR2 SYGVKD. After removal of 6 bases from V and 7 bases from J, the junction contained 14 bases not matched to a gene.

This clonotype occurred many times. CDR3 coding DNA: TGTGCCAGCAGTTTACCCCAGACGGATACGCAGTATTTT. Its protein product is CASSLPQTDTQYF. The chain employs TRBV28 and TRBJ2-3; D uncertain. V lost 2 bases, J lost 6 bases, and 9 bases lay in between. The germline V gene has CDR1 MDHEN and CDR2 SYDVKM. This CDR3 spans 13 amino acids.

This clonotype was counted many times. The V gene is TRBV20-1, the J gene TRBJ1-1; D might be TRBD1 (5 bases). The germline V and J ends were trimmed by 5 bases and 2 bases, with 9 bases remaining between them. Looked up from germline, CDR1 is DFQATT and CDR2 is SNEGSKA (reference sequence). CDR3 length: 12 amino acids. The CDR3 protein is CSALTANTEAFF. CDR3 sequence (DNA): TGCAGTGCTTTGACAGCAAACACTGAAGCTTTCTTT.

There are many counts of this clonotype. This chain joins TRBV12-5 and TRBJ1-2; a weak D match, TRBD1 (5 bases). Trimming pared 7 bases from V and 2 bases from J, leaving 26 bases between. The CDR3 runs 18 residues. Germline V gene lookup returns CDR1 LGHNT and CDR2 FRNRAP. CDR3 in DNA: TGTGCTAGTGTGGGTCCCGTCGACAGCTCGACCCGAAACTATGGCTACACCTTC. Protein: CASVGPVDSSTRNYGYTF. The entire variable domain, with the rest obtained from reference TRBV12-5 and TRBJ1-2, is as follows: DARVTQTPRHKVTEMGQEVTMRCQPILGHNTVFWYRQTMMQGLELLAYFRNRAPLDDSGMPKDRFSAEMPDATLATLKIQPSEPRDSAVYFCASVGPVDSSTRNYGYTFGSGTRLTVV.

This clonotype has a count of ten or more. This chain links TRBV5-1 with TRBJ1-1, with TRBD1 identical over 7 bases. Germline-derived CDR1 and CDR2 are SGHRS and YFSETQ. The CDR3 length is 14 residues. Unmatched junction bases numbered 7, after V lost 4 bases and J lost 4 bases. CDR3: CASSPGQEATEAFF. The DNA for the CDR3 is TGCGCCAGCAGCCCCGGACAGGAGGCCACTGAAGCTTTCTTT. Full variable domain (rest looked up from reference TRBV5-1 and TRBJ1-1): KAGVTQTPRYLIKTRGQQVTLSCSPISGHRSVSWYQQTPGQGLQFLFEYFSETQRNKGNFPGRFSGRQFSNSRSEMNVSTLELGDSALYLCASSPGQEATEAFFGQGTRLTVV.

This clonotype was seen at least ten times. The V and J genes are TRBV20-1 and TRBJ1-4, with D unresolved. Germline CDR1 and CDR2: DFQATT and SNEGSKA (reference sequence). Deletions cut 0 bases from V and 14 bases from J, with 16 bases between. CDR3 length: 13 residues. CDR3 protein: CSAREPPGRPLFF. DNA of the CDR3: TGCAGTGCTAGAGAGCCTCCTGGACGGCCCCTGTTTTTT.

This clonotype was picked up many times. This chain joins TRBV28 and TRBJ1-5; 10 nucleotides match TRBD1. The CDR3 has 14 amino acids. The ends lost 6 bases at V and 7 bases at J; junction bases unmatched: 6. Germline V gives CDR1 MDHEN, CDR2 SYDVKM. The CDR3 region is CASSQTGGGQPQHF. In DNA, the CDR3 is TGTGCCAGCAGCCAGACAGGGGGCGGGCAGCCCCAGCATTTT.

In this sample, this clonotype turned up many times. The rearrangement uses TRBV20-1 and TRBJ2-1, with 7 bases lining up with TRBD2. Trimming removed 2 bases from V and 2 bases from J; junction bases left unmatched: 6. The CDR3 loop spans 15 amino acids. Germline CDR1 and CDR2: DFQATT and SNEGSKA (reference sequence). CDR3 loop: CSARFSGRAYNEQFF. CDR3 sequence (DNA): TGCAGTGCTAGATTCAGTGGGAGGGCCTACAATGAGCAGTTCTTC.

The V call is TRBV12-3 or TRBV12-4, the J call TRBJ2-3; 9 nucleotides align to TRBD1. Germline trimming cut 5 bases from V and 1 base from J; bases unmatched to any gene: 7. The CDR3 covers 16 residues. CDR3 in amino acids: CASSLQGAARTDTQYF. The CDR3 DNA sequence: TGTGCCAGCAGTCTACAGGGGGCGGCGCGCACAGATACGCAGTATTTT.

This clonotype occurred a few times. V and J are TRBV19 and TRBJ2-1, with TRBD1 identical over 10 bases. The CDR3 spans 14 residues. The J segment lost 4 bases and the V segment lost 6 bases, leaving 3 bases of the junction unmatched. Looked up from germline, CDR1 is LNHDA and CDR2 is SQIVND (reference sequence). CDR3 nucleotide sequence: TGTGCCAGTAGAAGGGACAGGGGATACAATGAGCAGTTCTTC. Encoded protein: CASRRDRGYNEQFF.

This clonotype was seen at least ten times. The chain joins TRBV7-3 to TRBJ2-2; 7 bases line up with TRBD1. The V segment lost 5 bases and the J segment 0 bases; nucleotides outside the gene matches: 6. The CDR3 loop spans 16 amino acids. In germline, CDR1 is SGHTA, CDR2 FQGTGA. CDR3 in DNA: TGTGCCAGCAGCCTAGGACAGGCTGCGAACACCGGGGAGCTGTTTTTT. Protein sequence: CASSLGQAANTGELFF.